This T cell receptor beta chain is drawn from a study of cytomegalovirus exposure and HLA in healthy donors (dated by TCRdb to between 2016 and 2019). Notes on the research overall: An earlier analysis of roughly 630 of the donors reported approximately 290 Gb of sequence data and about 100 million unique TCR beta sequences from 150 million to 200 million T cells. The study was designed to test whether signatures of past pathogen exposure could be identified by cataloging public T cell receptors. Along with the approximately 600-subject first cohort, a separate validation cohort of over a hundred different subjects was used. An earlier analysis of roughly 600 of the donors used high-throughput TCR beta sequencing to judge whether each TCR beta V gene segment behaved as functional or pseudogenic. Donor age, sex, ethnicity and CMV serostatus were compiled alongside the repertoire data. To predict cytomegalovirus infection status, the study combined high-throughput TCR immunosequencing, statistical association of individual TCRs with disease status, and machine learning. Genome-wide SNP genotypes for about 55% of the roughly 670 donors were used in a later genetic analysis, which treated that subset as a discovery cohort. Roughly 300 gigabases of sequencing data and around 80 million unique TCR sequences made up an early release that covered approximately 620 HLA-typed donors. In a later analysis, previously published TCR beta repertoires from 550 to 700 donors were re-analyzed and high-resolution HLA genotyping was added so that TCR occurrence patterns could be studied. Among 398 genotyped donors of the cohort, an average of approximately 250,000 unique TCR beta nucleotide sequences were sequenced per donor, roughly 20% of them non-productive. Every discovery cohort repertoire had been produced on one sequencing platform. Among the roughly 430 genotyped donors, approximately 77% belonged to the genetic ancestry cluster associated with self-reported Caucasian donors. HLA typing included class I and class II loci at four-digit resolution. Rather than using new phenotypic data, the later analysis identified candidate immune exposures from TCR beta sequences and from how often those sequences occurred across donors. Typing coverage varied by locus: roughly 620-640 donors for A, B, C, DRB1 and DQB1; around 560 for DQA1; some 610 for DPA1; approximately 490 for DPB1. The study profiled the T cell repertoires of hundreds of subjects by immunosequencing and related them to cytomegalovirus serostatus. A handful of DR-DQ haplotypes were handled as single units for association and clustering because linkage in the cohort was strong. Overall study outcomes, separate from this receptor: A further reported finding was that TCR beta sequences accurately predicted the HLA-A and HLA-B alleles for most subjects in the first cohort. Immune exposure information for the cohort was limited to CMV serostatus. The sequencing pipeline was judged likely to have produced a cluster of highly shared sequence variants as a technical artifact. The cohort was sequenced for TCR beta chains only, and without alpha or paired-chain data the features that could be detected were limited. A later analysis reported that several top co-occurrence clusters appeared linked to parvovirus B19, influenza, CMV and Epstein-Barr virus. V-gene and J-gene trimming of TCR beta chains was associated with a missense DCLRE1C variant in a later genetic analysis, and the association was replicated in an independent cohort. Linkage disequilibrium might explain the correlated functional status among segregating V segments, but an unknown experimental factor could not be excluded. A total of around 150 TCR beta chains were listed by the study as associated with cytomegalovirus. The 87-base-pair reads could not distinguish some IMGT-functional V segments, including TRBV6-2 and TRBV6-3, so those segments were excluded. According to a later analysis, most CMV-associated TCR beta chains appeared to be HLA-restricted, and the HLA associations seemed to be driven largely by CMV exposure. The classifier was reported to diagnose cytomegalovirus status with high specificity and sensitivity in both the original and validation cohorts. The earlier analysis of a few hundred of the donors excluded 15 to 20 rarely observed V segments, including chromosome 9 orphons, because counts were too low. Sequencing depth was assumed to be roughly uniform across donors in the presence/absence analyses, though that assumption may not hold. A later analysis associated about 18,000 TCR beta sequences with specific HLA alleles at a false discovery rate of 0.05. In a later analysis, HLA-associated TCR beta chains were found to be more clonally expanded and to have lower generation probabilities than equally common non-associated chains. An earlier analysis of approximately 600 of the donors showed that most TCR beta V segments appeared in productive rearrangements either about 87% or about 30% of the time, which broadly matched IMGT annotations. According to the authors, the approach could potentially be generalized to other disease states and immunological phenotypes. Because HLA typing was missing for some donors at each locus, association tests included only the typed subset. Most TCR sequences were observed very rarely across donors, whereas some public TCRs were present in many individuals. A few of the identified cytomegalovirus-associated TCR beta chains were confirmed in vitro to be specific for cytomegalovirus antigens. Assigning TCR associations to individual alleles was difficult when HLA alleles, especially DR and DQ, strongly co-occurred. A later genetic analysis reported fewer N-insertions in productive TCRs among donors in an Asian-associated ancestry cluster than the roughly 650-donor mean. In a later analysis, TCR association rates were found to vary across HLA loci, with the most associated TCRs seen for DRB1 alleles and the fewest for HLA-C alleles.

Measured from the cysteine to the phenylalanine, the CDR3 is 11 residues long. Only the CDR3 DNA is retained, 33 bases long and in frame from the first base. CDR1 and CDR2 are read off the germline V gene as SGHRS and YFSETQ. Relative to germline, V is 7 bases shorter and J is 7 bases shorter, with 9 bases between their ends. Points on this clone: Its antigen remains unidentified. No much larger clone is present one base from it, and per-base qualities are unavailable.

Libraries were made using the immunoSEQ multiplex PCR assay. The multiplex PCR relied on a mix of 60 forward primers for TCR Vbeta segments and 13 reverse primers for TCR Jbeta segments. The CDR3 region of rearranged TCR beta genes was amplified from genomic DNA by a multiplex PCR assay. The Illumina HiSeq System was used to sequence the amplified TCR beta libraries as 87-base-pair reads. Per the original workflow: In a later analysis, 80 million or so unique TCR beta chains were counted across the roughly 610 repertoires, and roughly 11 million of these chains were shared by at least two donors. Raw reads were error-corrected and collapsed into unique sequences with a nearest-neighbor algorithm that merged closely related sequences to remove PCR and sequencing errors. To assign V, D and J gene segments, CDR3 sequences were aligned to IMGT reference sequences. For a sequence to be retained, a match of at least six nucleotides to both a V gene segment and a J gene segment was required. Rearrangements were classified as productive when the CDR3 lacked stop codons and remained in frame with V and J, and all other rearrangements were classified as non-productive. CDR3 was defined by IMGT convention, running from the second conserved V-encoded cysteine to the conserved J-encoded phenylalanine. Sequences without an unambiguous match to a single V gene segment were excluded from the earlier analysis of about 630 of the donors. An earlier analysis of about 600 of the donors called V segments functional above 56.7% productive rearrangements and segregating when the between-donor standard deviation exceeded 5%. A statistical classification framework was built to diagnose cytomegalovirus status from the catalog of TCR beta chain sequences. In a later analysis, TCR nucleotide sequences were compared against IMGT/GENE-DB human TR gene sequences so that V and J genes could be assigned. Using the TCRdist pipeline, a later analysis assigned CDR3 sequences along with most-parsimonious VDJ recombination scenarios. In a later analysis, each TCR beta chain was defined by its CDR3 amino acid sequence together with its V-gene family, and reads lacking a unique V-gene family were excluded. As a way to deal with suspected cross-contamination and a sequencing artifact, a later analysis dropped 640 or so nucleotide sequences that were highly shared and had low generation probability. In a later analysis, a clonal expansion index was calculated for each public chain from normalized within-repertoire ranks of inferred template counts. Generation probabilities in a later analysis came from a VDJ recombination model fitted to out-of-frame rearrangements, and those results were checked against IGoR. In a later analysis, TCR-TCR, TCR-HLA and TCR-CMV co-occurrence was scored with hypergeometric tests, and a repertoire-size bias correction was applied to TCR pairs. A later analysis estimated false discovery rates by permuting HLA or CMV assignments 20 times. In a later analysis, co-occurring TCRs were grouped using DBSCAN, and TCRdist sequence similarity was added for clustering within HLA-allele-positive subsets. Repertoires with fewer than 30,000 or more than 120,000 public chains were left out of co-occurrence clustering, as were about five repertoires with anomalous nucleotide sharing. The table was pulled from immuneACCESS by TCRdb, which kept in-frame rearrangements only. Such tables lose some clones; where checked, under half of the loss comes from unresolved V genes, and the rest has no known cause. From that table come the V and J calls and clone size; the DNA was used to work out D and trimming. The sample contains 130,000 to 150,000 clones, around 81% of them found a single time. 6.8% of the sample comes from the top ten.

In total, roughly 670 healthy bone marrow donors made up the cohort. All cohort members were sampled while nominally healthy, although unrecorded immune exposures were likely present. The donor tested CMV seropositive, placing the donor among the 289 seropositive members of the cohort. Each donor provided a peripheral blood sample, and peripheral blood mononuclear cells were used for TCR beta sequencing. The Qiagen DNeasy Blood Extraction Kit was used to extract genomic DNA from the blood cell samples. The origin of this receptor is a middle-aged man in good health and CMV-seropositive. The chain uses TRBV5-1 and TRBJ2-1, and possibly TRBD2, on 6 matching bases. The sample consisted of PBMCs. The DNA sequence is TGCGCCAGCGGGGCGGGAAATGAGCAGTTCTTC. It encodes CASGAGNEQFF.